Listed below are T cell receptor beta chains from one sample, sequenced in a study of somatic mutations in cytotoxic T cells in rheumatoid arthritis. Repertoires were generated with immunoSEQ multiplex PCR, while TCRdb's copy carries only in-frame clones and drops some. Among some 18,000 clones listed, about 81% were seen once. The sequenced material came from CD8+ T cells sorted from blood. These receptors were taken from an adult with rheumatoid arthritis. CDR3s include the opening cysteine and the closing phenylalanine or tryptophan. A D gene is named only where the DNA matches it firmly. Clone sizes are given selectively: once, few, many, or a class where the clone is expanded.

size	D	J	V	CDR3	DNA
-	TRBD2	TRBJ2-5	TRBV28	CASSFIGTSGLETQYF	TGTGCCAGCAGTTTTATCGGGACTAGCGGGCTTGAGACCCAGTACTTC
-	TRBD2	TRBJ2-1	TRBV4-3	CASSHGLAGGQNEQFF	TGCGCCAGCAGCCACGGACTAGCGGGGGGGCAGAATGAGCAGTTCTTC
-	-	TRBJ2-2	TRBV16	CASALPEGNGELFF	TGTGCCAGCGCTCTTCCCGAGGGGAACGGGGAGCTGTTTTTT
-	-	TRBJ2-5	TRBV27	CASTRLGGGVEETQYF	TGTGCCAGCACCCGTCTTGGGGGTGGAGTAGAAGAGACCCAGTACTTC
few	-	TRBJ2-7	TRBV7-9	CASSLDWTAYEQYF	TGTGCCAGCAGCTTAGACTGGACGGCTTACGAGCAGTACTTC
-	TRBD2	TRBJ2-2	TRBV4-1	CASSQSSGGANGELFF	TGCGCCAGCAGCCAGTCGAGCGGGGGGGCGAACGGGGAGCTGTTTTTT
-	TRBD2	TRBJ2-1	TRBV19	CASSFRGGANEQFF	TGTGCCAGTAGTTTTCGCGGGGGGGCCAATGAGCAGTTCTTC
-	-	TRBJ2-7	TRBV5-6	CASSLALGGQTYEQYF	TGTGCCAGCAGCTTGGCTCTCGGGGGCCAGACCTACGAGCAGTACTTC
-	-	TRBJ2-3	TRBV29-1	CSVEDPHSSNTQYF	TGCAGCGTTGAAGATCCCCACTCCTCTAATACGCAGTATTTT
-	TRBD1	TRBJ2-7	TRBV29-1	CSVEGGVGQGDEQYF	TGCAGCGTTGAAGGGGGGGTGGGACAGGGAGACGAGCAGTACTTC
-	TRBD2	TRBJ2-7	TRBV5-1	CASSGSGGGTYEQYF	TGCGCCAGCAGCGGTAGCGGGGGGGGGACTTACGAGCAGTACTTC
few	TRBD1	TRBJ2-2	TRBV11-2	CASSRMDRAAGELFF	TGTGCCAGCAGCAGAATGGACAGGGCGGCCGGGGAGCTGTTTTTT
-	TRBD2	TRBJ2-3	TRBV19	CASSPLAQREMGPDTQYF	TGTGCCAGTAGTCCATTGGCTCAGCGGGAGATGGGGCCAGATACGCAGTATTTT
-	-	TRBJ2-1	TRBV4-3	CASSQDPTSSIGNEQFF	TGCGCCAGCAGCCAAGACCCCACTAGCTCTATCGGGAATGAGCAGTTCTTC
few	TRBD1	TRBJ2-7	TRBV7-9	CASSPRDRDYEQYF	TGTGCCAGCAGCCCCCGGGACAGGGACTACGAGCAGTACTTC
few	-	TRBJ1-1	TRBV28	CASSLVGAMNTEAFF	TGTGCCAGCAGTTTAGTGGGGGCAATGAACACTGAAGCTTTCTTT
-	-	TRBJ1-1	TRBV6-1	CASRDSFLEAFF	TGTGCCAGCAGGGACAGTTTCTTAGAGGCTTTCTTT
-	TRBD1	TRBJ2-7	TRBV4-1	CASSHPPGTGRYEQYF	TGCGCCAGCAGCCATCCCCCCGGGACAGGCCGCTACGAGCAGTACTTC
-	TRBD1	TRBJ1-2	TRBV4-1	CASSPRVGGTVVGYTF	TGCGCCAGCAGCCCCCGAGTGGGCGGGACAGTCGTTGGCTACACCTTC
-	TRBD1	TRBJ2-7	TRBV29-1	CSVFGTGVYEQYF	TGCAGCGTTTTCGGGACAGGGGTCTACGAGCAGTACTTC
-	TRBD1	TRBJ1-5	TRBV7-8	CASSLAGGMSNQPQHF	TGTGCCAGCAGCTTGGCAGGGGGAATGAGCAATCAGCCCCAGCATTTT